The entry below gives a single TCR beta chain sequence along with its context. V was shortened by 5 bases and J by 4 bases, with 10 bases between the two germline ends. Germline CDR1 is SEHNR and CDR2 is FQNEAQ (reference sequence). The CDR3 is 13 amino acids. One entry per CDR3 protein results from TCRdb running MiXCR on the 5' RACE reads. Of roughly 53,000 distinct CDR3 sequences listed, about 12% are singletons. The data derive from a study of early T cells in non-severe SARS-CoV-2 infection. The chain uses TRBV7-9 and TRBJ2-3; D gene unclear. The sequencing here drew on whole blood, taken at baseline. The receptor comes from an adult who was a healthcare worker with PCR-confirmed SARS-CoV-2 infection or an uninfected control (not recorded which). CDR3 coding DNA: TGTGCCAGCAGCCCCCTGGGCGCAGATACGCAGTATTTT. It encodes CASSPLGADTQYF.